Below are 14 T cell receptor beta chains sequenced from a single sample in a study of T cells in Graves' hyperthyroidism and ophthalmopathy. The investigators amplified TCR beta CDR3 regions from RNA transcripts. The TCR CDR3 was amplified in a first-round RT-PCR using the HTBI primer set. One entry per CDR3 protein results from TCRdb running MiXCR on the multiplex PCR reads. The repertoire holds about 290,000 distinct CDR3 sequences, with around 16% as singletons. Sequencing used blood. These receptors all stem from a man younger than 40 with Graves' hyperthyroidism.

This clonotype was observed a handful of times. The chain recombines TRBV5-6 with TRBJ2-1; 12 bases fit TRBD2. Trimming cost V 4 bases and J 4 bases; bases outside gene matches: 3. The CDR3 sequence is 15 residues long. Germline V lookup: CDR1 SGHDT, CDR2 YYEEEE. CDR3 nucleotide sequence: TGTGCCAGCAGCGGAGGGACTAGCGGGTACAATGAGCAGTTCTTC. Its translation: CASSGGTSGYNEQFF.

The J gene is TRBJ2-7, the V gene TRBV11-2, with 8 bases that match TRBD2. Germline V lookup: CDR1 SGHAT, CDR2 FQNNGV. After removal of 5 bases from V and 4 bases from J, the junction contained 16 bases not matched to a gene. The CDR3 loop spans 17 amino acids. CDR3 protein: CASSRAAGASLTYEQYF. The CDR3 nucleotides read TGTGCCAGCAGCCGGGCAGCGGGAGCAAGCCTTACTTACGAGCAGTACTTC.

CDR3 sequence: CAWSLEGRGAFF. The DNA for the CDR3 is TGTGCCTGGAGTTTGGAGGGCAGGGGGGCTTTCTTT. V is TRBV30 and J is TRBJ1-1, with 7 bases lining up with TRBD1. Germline V gene data show CDR1 as GTSNPN and CDR2 as SVGIG (reference sequence). Germline trimming cut 2 bases from V and 11 bases from J; bases unmatched to any gene: 8. The CDR3 runs to 12 residues.

The CDR3 coding sequence is TGCGCCAGCAGCGACCTCGGGAGACACACAGATACGCAGTATTTT. Its protein is CASSDLGRHTDTQYF. The V call is TRBV5-1, the J call TRBJ2-3; D perhaps matches TRBD2 (6 bases). CDR1 and CDR2 from the germline V gene are SGHRS and YFSETQ. Trimming cost V 4 bases and J 2 bases, with 14 bases left between them. The CDR3 loop spans 15 amino acids.

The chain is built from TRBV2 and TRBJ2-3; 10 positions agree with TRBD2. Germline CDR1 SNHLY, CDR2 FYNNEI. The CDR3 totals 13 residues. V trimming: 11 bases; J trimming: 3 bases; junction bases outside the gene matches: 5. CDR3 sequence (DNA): TGTGCCGGAATTAGCGGGAGGACAGATACGCAGTATTTT. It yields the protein CAGISGRTDTQYF.

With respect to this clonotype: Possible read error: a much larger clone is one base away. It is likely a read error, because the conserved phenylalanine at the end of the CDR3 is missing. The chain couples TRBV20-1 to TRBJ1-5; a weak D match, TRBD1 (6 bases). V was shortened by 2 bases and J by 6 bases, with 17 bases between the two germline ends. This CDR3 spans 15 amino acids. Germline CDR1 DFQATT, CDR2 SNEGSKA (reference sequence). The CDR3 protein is CSARPPEGGGQPQHL. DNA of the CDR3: TGCAGTGCTAGACCACCCGAGGGGGGTGGTCAGCCCCAGCATCTT.

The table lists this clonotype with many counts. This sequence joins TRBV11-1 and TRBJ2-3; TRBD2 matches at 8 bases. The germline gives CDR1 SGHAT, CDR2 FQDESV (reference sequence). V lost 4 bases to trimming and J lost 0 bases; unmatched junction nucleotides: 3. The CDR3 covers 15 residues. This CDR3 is CASSSTSGSTDTQYF. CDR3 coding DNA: TGTGCCAGCAGCTCCACTAGCGGCAGCACAGATACGCAGTATTTT. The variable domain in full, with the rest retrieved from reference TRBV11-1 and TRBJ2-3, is EAEVAQSPRYKITEKSQAVAFWCDPISGHATLYWYRQILGQGPELLVQFQDESVVDDSQLPKDRFSAERLKGVDSTLKIQPAELGDSAMYLCASSSTSGSTDTQYFGPGTRLTVL.

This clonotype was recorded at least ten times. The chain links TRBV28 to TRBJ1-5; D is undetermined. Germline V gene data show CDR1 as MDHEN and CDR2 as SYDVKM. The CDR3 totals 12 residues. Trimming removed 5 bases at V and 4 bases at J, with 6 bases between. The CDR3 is CASSTGNQPQHF. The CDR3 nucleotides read TGTGCCAGCAGTACCGGAAATCAGCCCCAGCATTTT.

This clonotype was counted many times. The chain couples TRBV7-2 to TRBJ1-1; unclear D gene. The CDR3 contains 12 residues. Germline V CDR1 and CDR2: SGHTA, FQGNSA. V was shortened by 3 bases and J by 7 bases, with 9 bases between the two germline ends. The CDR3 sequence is CASSFTTFEAFF. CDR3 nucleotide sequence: TGTGCCAGCAGCTTTACCACCTTTGAAGCTTTCTTT.

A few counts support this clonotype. CDR3 in amino acids: CASSLAWGAGNTIYF. The CDR3 DNA is TGTGCCAGCAGCTTAGCATGGGGGGCTGGAAACACCATATATTTT. The rearrangement uses TRBV11-1 and TRBJ1-3, with TRBD1 as a possible D gene (5 bases). The V gene lost 0 bases and the J gene lost 2 bases, with 8 bases spanning the gap. This CDR3 comprises 15 residues. Germline CDR1 SGHAT, CDR2 FQDESV (reference sequence).

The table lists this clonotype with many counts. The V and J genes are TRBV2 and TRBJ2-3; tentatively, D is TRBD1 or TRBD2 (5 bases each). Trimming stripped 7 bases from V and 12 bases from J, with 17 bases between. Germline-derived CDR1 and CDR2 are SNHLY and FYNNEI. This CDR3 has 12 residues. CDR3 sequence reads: CASIYRDQRQYF. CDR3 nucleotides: TGTGCCAGCATCTACCGGGACCAGCGTCAGTATTTT.

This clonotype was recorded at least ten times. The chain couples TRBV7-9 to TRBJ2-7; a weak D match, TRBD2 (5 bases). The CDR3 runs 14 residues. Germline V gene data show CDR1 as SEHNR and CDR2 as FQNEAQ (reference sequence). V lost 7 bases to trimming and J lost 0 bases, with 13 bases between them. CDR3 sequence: CASNPRGNSYEQYF. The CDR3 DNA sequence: TGTGCCAGCAACCCCCGAGGGAACTCCTACGAGCAGTACTTC.

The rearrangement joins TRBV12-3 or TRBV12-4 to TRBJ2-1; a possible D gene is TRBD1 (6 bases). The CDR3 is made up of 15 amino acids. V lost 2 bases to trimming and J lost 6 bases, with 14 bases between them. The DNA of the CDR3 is TGTGCCAGCAGTTTAACGGCAGGGGCGTCCAATGAGCAGTTCTTC. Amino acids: CASSLTAGASNEQFF.

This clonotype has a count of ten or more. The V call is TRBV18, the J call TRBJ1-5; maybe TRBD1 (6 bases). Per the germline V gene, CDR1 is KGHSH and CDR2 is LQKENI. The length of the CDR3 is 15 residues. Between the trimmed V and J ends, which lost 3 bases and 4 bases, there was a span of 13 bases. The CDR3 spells CASSPRGTPNQPQHF. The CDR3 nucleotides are TGTGCCAGCTCACCTCGGGGGACACCGAATCAGCCCCAGCATTTT.